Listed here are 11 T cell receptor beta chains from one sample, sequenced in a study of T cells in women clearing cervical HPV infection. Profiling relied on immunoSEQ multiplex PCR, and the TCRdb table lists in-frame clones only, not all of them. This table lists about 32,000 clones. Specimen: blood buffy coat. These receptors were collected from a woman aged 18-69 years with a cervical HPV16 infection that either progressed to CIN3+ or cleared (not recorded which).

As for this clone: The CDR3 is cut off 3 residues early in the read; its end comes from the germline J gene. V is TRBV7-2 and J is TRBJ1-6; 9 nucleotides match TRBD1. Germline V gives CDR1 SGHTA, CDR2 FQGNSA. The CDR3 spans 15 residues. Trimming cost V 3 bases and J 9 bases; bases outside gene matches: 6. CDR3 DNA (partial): TGTGCCAGCAGCTTCCCGGGACAGGGAGTTTCACCC. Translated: CASSFPGQGVSP. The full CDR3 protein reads CASSFPGQGVSPLHF.

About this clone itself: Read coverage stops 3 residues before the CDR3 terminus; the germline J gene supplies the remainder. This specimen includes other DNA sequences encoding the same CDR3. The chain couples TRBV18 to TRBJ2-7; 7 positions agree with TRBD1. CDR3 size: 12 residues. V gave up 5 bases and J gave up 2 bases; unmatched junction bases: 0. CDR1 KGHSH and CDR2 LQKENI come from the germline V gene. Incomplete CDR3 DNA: TGTGCCAGCTCAGGACAGGCCTACGAG. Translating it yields CASSGQAYE. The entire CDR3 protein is CASSGQAYEQYF.

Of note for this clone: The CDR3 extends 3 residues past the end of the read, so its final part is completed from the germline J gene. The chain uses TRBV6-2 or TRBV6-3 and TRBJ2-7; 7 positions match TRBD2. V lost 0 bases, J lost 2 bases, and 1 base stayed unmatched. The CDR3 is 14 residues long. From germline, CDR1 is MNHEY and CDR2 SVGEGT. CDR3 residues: CASSYSGTTYEQYF. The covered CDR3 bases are TGTGCCAGCAGTTACTCAGGGACTACCTACGAG.

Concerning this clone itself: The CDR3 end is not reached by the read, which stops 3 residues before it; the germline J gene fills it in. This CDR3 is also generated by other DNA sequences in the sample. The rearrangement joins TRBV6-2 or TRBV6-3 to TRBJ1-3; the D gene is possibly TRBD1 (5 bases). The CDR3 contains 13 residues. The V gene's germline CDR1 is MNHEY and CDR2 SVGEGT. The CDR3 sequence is CASSYSPGLTIYF. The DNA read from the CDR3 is TGTGCCAGCAGTTACTCACCGGGACTCACA.

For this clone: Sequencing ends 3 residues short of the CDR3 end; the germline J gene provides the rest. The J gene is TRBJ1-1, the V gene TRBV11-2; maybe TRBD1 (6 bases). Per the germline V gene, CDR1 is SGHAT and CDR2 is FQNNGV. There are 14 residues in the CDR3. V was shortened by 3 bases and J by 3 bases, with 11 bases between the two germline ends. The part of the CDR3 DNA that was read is TGTGCCAGCAGCTTCTTTAGGACAGACACTGAA. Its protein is CASSFFRTDTE. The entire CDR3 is CASSFFRTDTEAFF.

CDR3 DNA (partial): TGTGCCAGCTCACCTGGACAGTCGGGC. This sequence encodes CASSPGQSG. The CDR3 in full is CASSPGQSGYTF. V is TRBV18 and J is TRBJ1-2; maybe TRBD1 (6 bases). The read finishes 3 residues shy of the CDR3 end, and the germline J gene is used to complete it. CDR1 is KGHSH, CDR2 LQKENI, per germline. This CDR3 region has 12 residues.

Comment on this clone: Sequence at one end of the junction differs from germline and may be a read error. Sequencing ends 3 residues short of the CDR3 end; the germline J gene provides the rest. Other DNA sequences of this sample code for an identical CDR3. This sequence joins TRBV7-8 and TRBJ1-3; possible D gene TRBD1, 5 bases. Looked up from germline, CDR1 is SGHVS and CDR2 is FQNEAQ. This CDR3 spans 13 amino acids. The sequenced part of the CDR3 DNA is TGTGCCAGCAGCACGACAGCTGGAAACACT. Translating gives CASSTTAGNT. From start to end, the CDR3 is CASSTTAGNTIYF.

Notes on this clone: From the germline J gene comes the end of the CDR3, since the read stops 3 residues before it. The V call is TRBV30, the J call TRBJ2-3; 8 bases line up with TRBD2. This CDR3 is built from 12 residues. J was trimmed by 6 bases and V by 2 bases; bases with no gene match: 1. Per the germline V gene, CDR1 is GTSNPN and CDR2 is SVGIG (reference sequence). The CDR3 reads CAWSPGGDTQYF. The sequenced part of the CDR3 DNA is TGTGCCTGGAGTCCGGGGGGGGATACG.

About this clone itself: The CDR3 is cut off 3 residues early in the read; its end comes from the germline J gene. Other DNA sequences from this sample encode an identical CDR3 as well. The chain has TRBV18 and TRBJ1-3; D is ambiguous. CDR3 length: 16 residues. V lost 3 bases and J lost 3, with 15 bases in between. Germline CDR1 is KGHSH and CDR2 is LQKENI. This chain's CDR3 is CASSPAIAGIGNTIYF. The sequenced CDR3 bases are TGTGCCAGCTCACCGGCCATAGCGGGGATTGGAAACACC.

The part of the CDR3 DNA that was read is TGCGCCAGCAGCTTGGAGGGGCCAGGATCCTATGGC. This encodes CASSLEGPGSYG. The whole CDR3 reads CASSLEGPGSYGYTF. V usage is TRBV5-1 and J usage is TRBJ1-2; maybe TRBD1 (5 bases). The CDR3 end falls 3 residues outside the read, so it is completed with the germline J gene. V dropped 0 bases and J dropped 4 bases, with 13 bases sitting between them. The CDR3 loop spans 15 amino acids. Germline V gene data show CDR1 as SGHRS and CDR2 as YFSETQ.

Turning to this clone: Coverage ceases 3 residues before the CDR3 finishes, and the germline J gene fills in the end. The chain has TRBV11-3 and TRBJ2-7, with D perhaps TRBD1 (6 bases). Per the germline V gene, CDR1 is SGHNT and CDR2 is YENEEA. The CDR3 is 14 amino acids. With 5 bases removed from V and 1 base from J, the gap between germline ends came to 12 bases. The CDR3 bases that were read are TGTGCCAGCAGCGCGACAGGTGCATCCTACGAG. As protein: CASSATGASYE. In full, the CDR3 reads CASSATGASYEQYF.